This is a list of T cell receptor beta chains from one sample in a study of cytomegalovirus exposure and HLA in healthy donors. The repertoire was sequenced with immunoSEQ multiplex PCR; TCRdb's copy has only in-frame clones and lacks some. Of 100,000 to 150,000 clones in the sample, 86% were seen once. Sequencing was performed on PBMCs. The origin of the receptors is a man aged 18 to 35 in good health and CMV-seronegative. The CDR3 runs from the conserved cysteine through the conserved F or W.

v_call: TRBV15
cdr3_aa: CATSPGAKNIQYF

v_call: TRBV7-9
cdr3_aa: CASSLPAPSIVQYF

v_call: TRBV11-2
cdr3_aa: CASSLYLLNTEAFF

v_call: TRBV7-9
cdr3_aa: CASSGEGRAVEQYF

v_call: TRBV4-2
cdr3_aa: CASNSMGGAPGANVLTF

v_call: TRBV5-1
cdr3_aa: CASSSRFGEQYF

v_call: TRBV5-1
cdr3_aa: CASRPETGRTEAFF

v_call: TRBV4-1
cdr3_aa: CASSPGGKGTEAFF

v_call: TRBV2
cdr3_aa: CASSSGTGFSGANVLTF

v_call: TRBV6-5
cdr3_aa: CASSPLAGGPEAFF

v_call: TRBV30
cdr3_aa: CAWTPGGEKLFF

v_call: TRBV29-1
cdr3_aa: CSVENGRQLGNTIYF

v_call: TRBV10-3
cdr3_aa: CATASGSWIDTQYF

v_call: TRBV30
cdr3_aa: CAWSHVIAGGPGYEQYF

v_call: TRBV10-3
cdr3_aa: CAISGPTSTGNTIYF

v_call: TRBV23-1
cdr3_aa: CASLRGWSETQYF

v_call: TRBV6-5
cdr3_aa: CASRSTGNRYGYTF

v_call: TRBV6-1
cdr3_aa: CASSESMTGNQPQHF

v_call: TRBV6-1
cdr3_aa: CASSTRTSGSGEQYF

v_call: TRBV15
cdr3_aa: CATSRTSVSYEQYF

v_call: TRBV5-6
cdr3_aa: CASSLGGSPYEQYF

v_call: TRBV21-1
cdr3_aa: CASSPMWTGAYEQYF